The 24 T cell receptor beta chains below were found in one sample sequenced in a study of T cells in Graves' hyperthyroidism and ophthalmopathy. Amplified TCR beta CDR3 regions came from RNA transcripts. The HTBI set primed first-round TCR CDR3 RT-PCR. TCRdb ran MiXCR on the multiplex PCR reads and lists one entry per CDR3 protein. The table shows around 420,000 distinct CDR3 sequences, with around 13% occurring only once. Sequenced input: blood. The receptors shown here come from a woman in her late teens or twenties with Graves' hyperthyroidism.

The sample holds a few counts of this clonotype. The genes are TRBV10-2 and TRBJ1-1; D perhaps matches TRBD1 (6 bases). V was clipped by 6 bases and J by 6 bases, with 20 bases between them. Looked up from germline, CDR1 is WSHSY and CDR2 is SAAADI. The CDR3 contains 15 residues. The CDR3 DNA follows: TGCGCCAGCAGCCGAACTTACAGGGATTGGGCTGAAGCTTTCTTT. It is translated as CASSRTYRDWAEAFF.

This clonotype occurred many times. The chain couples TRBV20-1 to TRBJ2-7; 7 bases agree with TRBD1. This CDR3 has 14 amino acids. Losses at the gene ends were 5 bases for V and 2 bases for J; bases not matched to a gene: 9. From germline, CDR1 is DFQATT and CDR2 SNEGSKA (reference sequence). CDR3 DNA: TGCAGTGCTCCCCACGGGGACAGTCCCTACGAGCAGTACTTC. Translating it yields CSAPHGDSPYEQYF.

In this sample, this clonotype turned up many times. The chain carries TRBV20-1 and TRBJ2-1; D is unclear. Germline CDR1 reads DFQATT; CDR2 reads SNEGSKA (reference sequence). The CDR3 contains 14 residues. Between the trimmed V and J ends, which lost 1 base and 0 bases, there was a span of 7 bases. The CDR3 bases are TGCAGTGCTAGAGGGTATGGCTCCTACAATGAGCAGTTCTTC. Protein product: CSARGYGSYNEQFF.

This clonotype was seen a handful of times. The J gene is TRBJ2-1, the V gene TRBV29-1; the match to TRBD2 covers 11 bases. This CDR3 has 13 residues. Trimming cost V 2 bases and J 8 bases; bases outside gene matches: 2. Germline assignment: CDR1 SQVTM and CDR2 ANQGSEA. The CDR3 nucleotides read TGCAGCGTTGAACCGGGACTAGCGGATGAGCAGTTCTTC. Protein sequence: CSVEPGLADEQFF.

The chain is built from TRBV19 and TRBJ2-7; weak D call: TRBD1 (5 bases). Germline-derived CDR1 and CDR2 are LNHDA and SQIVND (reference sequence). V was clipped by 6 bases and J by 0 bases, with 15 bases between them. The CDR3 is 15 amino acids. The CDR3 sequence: CASSPGRLSSYEQYF. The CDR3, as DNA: TGTGCCAGTAGCCCAGGGCGATTAAGCTCCTACGAGCAGTACTTC.

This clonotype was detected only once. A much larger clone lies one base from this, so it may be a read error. The CDR3 spells CTSSDRDFGYNEQFF. The CDR3 nucleotides read TGCACCAGCAGTGACCGGGACTTCGGCTACAATGAGCAGTTCTTC. V usage is TRBV5-1 and J usage is TRBJ2-1; a weak D match, TRBD2 (6 bases). The CDR3 extends over 15 amino acids. Germline V gives CDR1 SGHRS, CDR2 YFSETQ.

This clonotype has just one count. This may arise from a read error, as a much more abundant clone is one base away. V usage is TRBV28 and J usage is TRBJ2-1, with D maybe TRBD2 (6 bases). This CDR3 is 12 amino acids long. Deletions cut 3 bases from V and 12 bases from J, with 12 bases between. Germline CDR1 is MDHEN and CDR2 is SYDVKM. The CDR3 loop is CASSLKQTRQFF. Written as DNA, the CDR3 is TGTGCCAGCAGTTTGAAGCAGACTAGGCAGTTCTTC.

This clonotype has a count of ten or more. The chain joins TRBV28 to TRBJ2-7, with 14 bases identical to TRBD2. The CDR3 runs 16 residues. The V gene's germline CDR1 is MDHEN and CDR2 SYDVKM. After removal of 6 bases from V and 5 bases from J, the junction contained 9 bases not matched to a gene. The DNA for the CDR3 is TGTGCCAGCAGGATAGGCGGGACTAGCGGGAGCCACGAGCAGTACTTC. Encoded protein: CASRIGGTSGSHEQYF.

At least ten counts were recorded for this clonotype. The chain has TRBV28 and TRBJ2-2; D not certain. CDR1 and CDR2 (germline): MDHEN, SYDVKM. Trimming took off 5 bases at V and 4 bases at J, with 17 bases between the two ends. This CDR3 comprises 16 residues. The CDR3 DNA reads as TGTGCCAGCAGTCCCCACTCGAGGCGTTTCACCGGGGAGCTGTTTTTT. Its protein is CASSPHSRRFTGELFF.

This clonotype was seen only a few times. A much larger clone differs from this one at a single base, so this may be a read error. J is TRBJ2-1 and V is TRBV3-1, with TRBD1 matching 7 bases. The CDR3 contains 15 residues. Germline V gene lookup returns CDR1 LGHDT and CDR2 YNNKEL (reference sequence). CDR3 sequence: CASSQGGQVHDEQLF. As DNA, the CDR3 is TGTGCCAGCAGCCAAGGAGGACAGGTCCACGATGAGCAGCTCTTC.

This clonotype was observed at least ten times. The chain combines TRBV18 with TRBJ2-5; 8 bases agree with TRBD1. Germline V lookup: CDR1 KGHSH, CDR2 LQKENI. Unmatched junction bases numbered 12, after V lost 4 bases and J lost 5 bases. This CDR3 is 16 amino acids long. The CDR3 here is CASSQTTGESIETQYF. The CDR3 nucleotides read TGTGCCAGCTCACAAACGACAGGGGAGAGTATCGAGACCCAGTACTTC.

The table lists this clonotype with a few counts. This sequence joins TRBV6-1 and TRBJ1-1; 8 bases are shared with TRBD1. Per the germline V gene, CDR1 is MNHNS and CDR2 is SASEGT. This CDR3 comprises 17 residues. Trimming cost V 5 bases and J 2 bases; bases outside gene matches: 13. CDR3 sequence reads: CASSHAPGQGFNTEAFF. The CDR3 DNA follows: TGTGCCAGCAGTCACGCACCCGGACAGGGATTTAACACTGAAGCTTTCTTT.

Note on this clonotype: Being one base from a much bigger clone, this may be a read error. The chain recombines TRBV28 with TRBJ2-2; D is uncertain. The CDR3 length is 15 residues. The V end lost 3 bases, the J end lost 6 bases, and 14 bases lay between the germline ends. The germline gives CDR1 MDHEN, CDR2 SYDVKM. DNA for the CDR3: TGTGCCAGCAGTTTTTGGATAGAAAGGGCCGGGGAGCTGTTTTTT. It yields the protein CASSFWIERAGELFF.

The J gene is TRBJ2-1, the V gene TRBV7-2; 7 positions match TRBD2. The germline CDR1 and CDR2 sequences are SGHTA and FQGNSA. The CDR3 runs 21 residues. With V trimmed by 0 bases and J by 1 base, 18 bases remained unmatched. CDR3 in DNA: TGTGCCAGCAGCTTAGCGGAGGCGGGAGTCCGTTTTATCTGGTCCTACAATGAGCAGTTCTTC. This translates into CASSLAEAGVRFIWSYNEQFF.

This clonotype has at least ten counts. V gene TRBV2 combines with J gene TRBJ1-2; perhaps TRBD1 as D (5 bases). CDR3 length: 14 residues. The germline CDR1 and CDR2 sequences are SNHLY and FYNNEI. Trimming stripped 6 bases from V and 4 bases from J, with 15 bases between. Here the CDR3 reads CASRGDGTFYGYTF. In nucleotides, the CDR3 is TGTGCCAGCAGGGGGGACGGTACATTCTATGGCTACACCTTC.

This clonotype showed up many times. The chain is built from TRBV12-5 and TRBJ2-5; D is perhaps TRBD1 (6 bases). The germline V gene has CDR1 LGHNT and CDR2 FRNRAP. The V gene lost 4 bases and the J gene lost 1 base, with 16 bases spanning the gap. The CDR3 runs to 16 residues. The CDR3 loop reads CASGSPGTTGQETQYF. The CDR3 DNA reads TGTGCTAGTGGTTCCCCCGGGACAACCGGCCAAGAGACCCAGTACTTC.

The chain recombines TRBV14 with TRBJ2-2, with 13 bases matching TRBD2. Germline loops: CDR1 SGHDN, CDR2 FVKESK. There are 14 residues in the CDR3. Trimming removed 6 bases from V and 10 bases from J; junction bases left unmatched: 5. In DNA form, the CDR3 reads TGTGCCAGCAGTCCAGGACTAGCGGGAGAGGAGCTGTTTTTT. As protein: CASSPGLAGEELFF.

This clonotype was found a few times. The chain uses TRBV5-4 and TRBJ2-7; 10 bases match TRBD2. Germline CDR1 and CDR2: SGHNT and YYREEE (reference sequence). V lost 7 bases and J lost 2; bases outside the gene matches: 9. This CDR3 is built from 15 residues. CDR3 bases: TGTGCCAGCGGACCCGAAGCGGGAGGGGCCTACGAGCAGTACTTC. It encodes CASGPEAGGAYEQYF. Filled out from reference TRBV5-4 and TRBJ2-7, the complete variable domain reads ETGVTQSPTHLIKTRGQQVTLRCSSQSGHNTVSWYQQALGQGPQFIFQYYREEENGRGNFPPRFSGLQFPNYSSELNVNALELDDSALYLCASGPEAGGAYEQYFGPGTRLTVT.

CDR3 amino acids: CASSSGQGKIHTEAFF. CDR3 bases: TGCGCCAGCAGCTCTGGACAGGGGAAAATTCACACTGAAGCTTTCTTT. V is TRBV5-1 and J is TRBJ1-1; 9 nucleotides agree with TRBD1. In germline, CDR1 is SGHRS, CDR2 YFSETQ. Losses at the gene ends were 3 bases for V and 3 bases for J; bases not matched to a gene: 9. The CDR3 runs 16 residues.

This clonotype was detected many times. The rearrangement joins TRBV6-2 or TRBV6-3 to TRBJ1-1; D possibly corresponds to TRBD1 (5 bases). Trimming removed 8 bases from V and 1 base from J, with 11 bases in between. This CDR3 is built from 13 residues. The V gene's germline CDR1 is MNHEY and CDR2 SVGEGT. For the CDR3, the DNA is TGTGCCAGCTGGCTGGACAAGAACACTGAAGCTTTCTTT. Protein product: CASWLDKNTEAFF.

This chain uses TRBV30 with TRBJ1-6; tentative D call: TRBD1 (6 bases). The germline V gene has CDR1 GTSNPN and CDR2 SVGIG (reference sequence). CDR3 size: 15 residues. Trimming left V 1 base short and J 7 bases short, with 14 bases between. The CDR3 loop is CAWSAGQSGNSPLHF. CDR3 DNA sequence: TGTGCCTGGAGTGCCGGACAGTCGGGCAATTCACCCCTCCACTTT. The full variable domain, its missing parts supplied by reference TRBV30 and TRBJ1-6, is SQTIHQWPATLVQPVGSPLSLECTVEGTSNPNLYWYRQAAGRGLQLLFYSVGIGQISSEVPQNLSASRPQDRQFILSSKKLLLSDSGFYLCAWSAGQSGNSPLHFGNGTRLTVT.

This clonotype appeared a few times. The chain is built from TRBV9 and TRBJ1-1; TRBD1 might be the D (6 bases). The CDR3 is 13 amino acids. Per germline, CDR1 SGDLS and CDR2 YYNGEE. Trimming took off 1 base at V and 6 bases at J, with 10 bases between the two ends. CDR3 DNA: TGTGCCAGCAGCGTAAGGGGGGCCGCTGAAGCTTTCTTT. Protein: CASSVRGAAEAFF.

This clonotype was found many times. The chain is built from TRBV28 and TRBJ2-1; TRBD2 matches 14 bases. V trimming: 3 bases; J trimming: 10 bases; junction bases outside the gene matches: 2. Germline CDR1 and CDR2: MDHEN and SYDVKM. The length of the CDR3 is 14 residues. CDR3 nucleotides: TGTGCCAGCAGTTTGGGGACTAGCGGGAGCGAGCAGTTCTTC. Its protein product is CASSLGTSGSEQFF.

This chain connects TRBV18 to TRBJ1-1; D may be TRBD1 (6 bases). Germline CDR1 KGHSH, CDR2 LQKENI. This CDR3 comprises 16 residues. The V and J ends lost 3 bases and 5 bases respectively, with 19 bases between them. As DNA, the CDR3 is TGTGCCAGCTCACCCTTAGAGAGGGGGGCCCGAACTGAAGCTTTCTTT. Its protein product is CASSPLERGARTEAFF.